What follows describes a single TCR beta chain. Its antigen has not been determined. No base-level quality is on record; no much larger clone is a single base apart. The data were obtained in a study of T cell responses to AZD1222 COVID-19 vaccine (dated by TCRdb to the early 2020s). As for the study more broadly: A total of approximately 250 trial participants underwent TCR sequencing, of whom around 210 had received two doses of AZD1222 and some 26 had received two doses of the MenACWY control vaccine. Trial participants were enrolled into age subgroups of 18-55, 56-69 and 70-plus years, which contained around 140, 26 and 57 TCR-sequenced participants, respectively.

The CDR3 regions of human TCRbeta chains were subjected to immunosequencing. From the authors' description of their analysis: Repertoire TCRs were matched against a reference library of SARS-CoV-2-specific TCRs generated with the MIRA antigen-specificity platform. Breadth was defined as the fraction of unique TCRs that were SARS-CoV-2-associated. Depth was defined as the fraction of total T cells that were SARS-CoV-2-associated. Using the MIRA data, each spike-specific TCR was mapped to the spike region that the TCR reacts to and placed in a CD4 or CD8 class. Log10-transformed breadth and depth values were compared by one-way ANOVA with Sidak's multiple comparisons tests. This immuneACCESS table, as held by TCRdb, lists in-frame sequences with V and J called but not all clones. Of the missing ones, under half trace to an unresolved V gene in checked studies; the others have no known cause. The V and J calls and clone size come from that table; D and trimming were worked out from the DNA. The sample table holds 150,000 to 250,000 clones, of which just over 90% were seen once. The ten largest account for approximately 3.7% of the sample.

Results the study describes overall, beyond this receptor: Because no samples from the day 14 peak response were available, repertoires could be characterized only after the peak T cell response. Most participants were white British and females outnumbered males, and the authors suggested that clonal diversity may have been underestimated. A significant rise in spike-specific TCR breadth and depth was observed after two AZD1222 doses relative to day 0 and relative to MenACWY recipients. Reportedly, almost half of the unique spike-specific TCRs recognized epitopes lying outside the regions that are mutated in the B.1.351 and B.1.1.7 variants. CD4 TCRs associated with the vaccine covered the entire spike protein, and the dominant responses were in regions 160-218 and 743-854. In the small 56-69-year group, the increase in depth fell short of significance, most likely because of low power. Conclusions about previously exposed vaccinees are limited because only five to seven AZD1222 recipients were SARS-CoV-2 seropositive at baseline.

Explained via the paper, the time point label denotes: about 28 days (+/-7) after the second vaccine dose. AZD1222 recipients whose second dose came at about 4 weeks and those whose second dose came at about 12 weeks were combined into one group, since spike-specific TCR depth and breadth did not differ between the two schedules. The vaccinee samples were drawn from two UK trials, COV001 and COV002, one of which was a single-blind randomized controlled phase 2/3 trial testing AZD1222 (ChAdOx1 nCoV-19) in healthy adults. For TCRbeta chain sequencing, PBMC samples were collected from trial participants at day 0 and at day 28 after the second dose. From a lookup of the germline V gene, CDR1 and CDR2 are KGHSH and LQKENI. The CDR3 sequence holds 14 residues, the cysteine and phenylalanine included. The CDR3 DNA has 42 bases and is translated from base 1. V drops 5 bases and J drops 3 bases, leaving 13 bases in between.

Recombination connected TRBV18 to TRBJ1-2, with the D gene too uncertain to name. Sequenced here: peripheral blood, sampled 28 days after the second AZD1222 dose. The TCR comes from an adult who received the AZD1222 COVID-19 vaccine. The DNA sequence is TGTGCCAGCTCAGACTCCAGGTCCCACTATGGCTACACCTTC. Protein translation: CASSDSRSHYGYTF.